The rows below give T cell receptor beta chains drawn from one sample of a study of blood T cells in healthy people across ages. Via MiXCR, TCRdb re-called the 5' RACE reads, giving one row per CDR3 protein. This sample has approximately 1,000,000 distinct CDR3 sequences, with less than 45% found just once. The sequencing input was blood. The receptors were gathered from a young man in good health. Each CDR3 is given with its conserved first and last residue. A D gene is named only where the DNA matches it firmly. Size tells how often a clone was seen (once, few, many) or the class of an expanded clone, and some rows leave it out.

cdr3_nt cdr3_aa v_call clone_size j_call d_call
TGCAGTGCCACCCGGGGTCTTAGCAATCAGCCCCAGCATTTT CSATRGLSNQPQHF TRBV20-1 NA TRBJ1-5 NA
TGTGCCAGCAGTTTGTGGGGACTAGCGGGGGGGGGTAATGAGCAGTTCTTC CASSLWGLAGGGNEQFF TRBV12-3/TRBV12-4 NA TRBJ2-1 TRBD2
TGCAGTGCTAGGGGGGTTAAGGGAGAGCTTAATTCACCCCTCCACTTT CSARGVKGELNSPLHF TRBV20-1 NA TRBJ1-6 NA
TGCAGTGCAACCGGGTCGACGGGCGGCTACGAGCAGTACTTC CSATGSTGGYEQYF TRBV20-1 NA TRBJ2-7 NA
TGTGCCAGCAGTCGCGGGGGACAGGGCGGGACTGAAGCTTTCTTT CASSRGGQGGTEAFF TRBV6-5 NA TRBJ1-1 TRBD1
TGTGCCAGCAGTTACCAGGGGTGGGAGCAGTTCTTC CASSYQGWEQFF TRBV6-2/TRBV6-3 NA TRBJ2-1 NA
TGTGCCAGCAGTCCCAGAGGGGGGGCTTCAGAGACCCAGTACTTC CASSPRGGASETQYF TRBV12-3/TRBV12-4 NA TRBJ2-5 NA
TGTGCCAGCAGTGCCCCCGGGACAGGGGTCTACGAGCAGTACTTC CASSAPGTGVYEQYF TRBV25-1 NA TRBJ2-7 TRBD1
TGTGCCAGTAGTCCTCCCGACAGGGACTACGAGCAGTACTTC CASSPPDRDYEQYF TRBV28 NA TRBJ2-7 TRBD1
TGCGCCAGCAGCCTAGCCGACGTCATGAACACTGAAGCTTTCTTT CASSLADVMNTEAFF TRBV5-1 NA TRBJ1-1 NA
TGTGCCTGGAGTGTAGCTTCAACACACAATGAGCAGTTCTTC CAWSVASTHNEQFF TRBV30 NA TRBJ2-1 NA
TGCGCCAGCAGCCGGATGGACAGGTTAATTGGTCAGCCCCAGCATTTT CASSRMDRLIGQPQHF TRBV4-1 few TRBJ1-5 TRBD1
TGCGCCAGCAGCCAAGGGCCCTCACAAAACTATGGCTACACCTTC CASSQGPSQNYGYTF TRBV4-3 NA TRBJ1-2 NA
TGTGCCAGCAGCCTACGAACAGGGGGGAGCGAGCAGTACTTC CASSLRTGGSEQYF TRBV11-2 NA TRBJ2-7 TRBD1
TGTGCCAGCAGCGTAGGGACAGGGGAGGGTGGCTACACCTTC CASSVGTGEGGYTF TRBV9 few TRBJ1-2 TRBD1
TGCGCCAGCAGCCAAGTTCTAGCGGGGGGGCCTAGGTTGGAGACCCAGTACTTC CASSQVLAGGPRLETQYF TRBV4-1 NA TRBJ2-5 TRBD2
TGTGCCAGCAGGGACACAGTGGGTAAGCAGTACTTC CASRDTVGKQYF TRBV27 NA TRBJ2-7 NA
TGTGCCAGCAGTGTCCGGGACAGGGAGGCCCCCAGCTCCTACGAGCAGTACTTC CASSVRDREAPSSYEQYF TRBV25-1 few TRBJ2-7 TRBD1
TGCAGTGCTAGAGATGGTTGGAGCGGGGCGCGGAGTGAGCAGTACTTC CSARDGWSGARSEQYF TRBV20-1 NA TRBJ2-7 TRBD2
TGTGCCAGCAGTTCCACAGGGATCCGAAATGAAAAACTGTTTTTT CASSSTGIRNEKLFF TRBV9 NA TRBJ1-4 NA
TGTGCCAGCAGTCGGGACAGCGAGAGCTACACCTTC CASSRDSESYTF TRBV28 NA TRBJ1-2 TRBD1
TGTGCCAGCTCCAAAGGGGCCGGGACAGACAATCAGCCCCAGCATTTT CASSKGAGTDNQPQHF TRBV18 few TRBJ1-5 TRBD1
TGCGCCAGCAGCCAAGATCAGGGATACGAGACCCAGTACTTC CASSQDQGYETQYF TRBV4-1 few TRBJ2-5 NA
TGTGCCACGGGACAGAACGGCCAAGAGACCCAGTTCTTC CATGQNGQETQFF TRBV10-3 NA TRBJ2-1 TRBD1
TGTGCCAGCAGCGTATTGGGGGCGCGCCAAGAGACCCAGTACTTC CASSVLGARQETQYF TRBV9 NA TRBJ2-5 NA
TGTGCCAGCAGCGTAGAGGGACAGACGAACACTGAAGCTTTCTTT CASSVEGQTNTEAFF TRBV9 few TRBJ1-1 TRBD1
TGCGCCAGCAGCCAAGAGGTTAGCGGGGGGTACAATGAGCAGTTCTTC CASSQEVSGGYNEQFF TRBV4-3 few TRBJ2-1 TRBD2
TGTGCCAGCCGAAAGACAGGGGCGGCAATTAATCAGCCCCAGCATTTT CASRKTGAAINQPQHF TRBV2 few TRBJ1-5 TRBD1
TGTGCCAGCAGCGTAGAAGGGGCAGGGGCCCAGCATTTT CASSVEGAGAQHF TRBV9 NA TRBJ1-5 NA
TGTGCCAGCAGTAGGGGGACGGAACAAGAGACCCAGTACTTC CASSRGTEQETQYF TRBV12-3/TRBV12-4 few TRBJ2-5 NA
TGCAGTGCCCCGAGGAGCACAGATACGCAGTATTTT CSAPRSTDTQYF TRBV20-1 many TRBJ2-3 NA
TGCAGCGTGGATAAAGCAGGACAGAACACTGAAGCTTTCTTT CSVDKAGQNTEAFF TRBV29-1 NA TRBJ1-1 NA
TGTGCCAGCAGCTTAATGACAGGGGACAACTATGGCTACACCTTC CASSLMTGDNYGYTF TRBV7-2 NA TRBJ1-2 TRBD1
TGTGCCGGCAGCTTGACAGGGGAGAACACTGAAGCTTTCTTT CAGSLTGENTEAFF TRBV12-3/TRBV12-4 NA TRBJ1-1 TRBD1
TGTGCCAGCAGCCAAGGGGATAAGGGGTCTGGCTACACCTTC CASSQGDKGSGYTF TRBV14 NA TRBJ1-2 NA
TGTGCCAGCAGTCTCCAGACAGGGGTCAATCAGCCCCAGCATTTT CASSLQTGVNQPQHF TRBV6-1 few TRBJ1-5 TRBD1
TGTGCCAGCAGCGTAGGTGGGGGGCTGACTGAAGCTTTCTTT CASSVGGGLTEAFF TRBV9 NA TRBJ1-1 NA
TGTGCCAGCACCCTGACAGGTACACTTTCGGGAGCTTTCTTT CASTLTGTLSGAFF TRBV12-3/TRBV12-4 few TRBJ1-1 NA
TGTGCCAGCAGCTTAGCCCGACAGGGTTACAATGAGCAGTTCTTC CASSLARQGYNEQFF TRBV7-2 NA TRBJ2-1 TRBD1
TGTGCCATCAGTGAAGGTGACAGGGGGAACACTGAAGCTTTCTTT CAISEGDRGNTEAFF TRBV10-3 NA TRBJ1-1 TRBD1
TGTGCCAGCAGCACCGGACGCCAGCCCCAGCATTTT CASSTGRQPQHF TRBV5-6 few TRBJ1-5 NA
TGCAGTGCTAGAGAGCCAGGGGGAAGTGGCTACACCTTC CSAREPGGSGYTF TRBV20-1 few TRBJ1-2 TRBD1
TGTGCCAGTCGACAGGGAGCAGATACGCAGTATTTT CASRQGADTQYF TRBV10-3 NA TRBJ2-3 TRBD1
TGCAGTGCTAGAGACCCAGGACTAGCGGGGCAAGAGACCCAGTACTTC CSARDPGLAGQETQYF TRBV20-1 NA TRBJ2-5 TRBD2
TGCAGTGCTAGTCAGGCAGCCCGCACAGATACGCAGTATTTT CSASQAARTDTQYF TRBV20-1 NA TRBJ2-3 NA
TGCGCCAGCAGCCCAAAGACAGGGGGCTGGAATGGCTACACCTTC CASSPKTGGWNGYTF TRBV5-1 few TRBJ1-2 TRBD1
TGTGCCAGCAGCCAAGCAGAAGCTAACTATGGCTACACCTTC CASSQAEANYGYTF TRBV4-2 NA TRBJ1-2 NA
TGTGCCAGCAGCGTAGGTCAGGGAGGGGCCTACGAGCAGTACTTC CASSVGQGGAYEQYF TRBV9 NA TRBJ2-7 TRBD2
TGTGCCAGCAGCTTAACGGCTGGAATAGGAACCAAAAACATTCAGTACTTC CASSLTAGIGTKNIQYF TRBV7-3 NA TRBJ2-4 NA
TGTGCCAGTAGTATCTACCCCGGGACTTATAGCAATCAGCCCCAGCATTTT CASSIYPGTYSNQPQHF TRBV19 NA TRBJ1-5 NA
TGTGCCTGGAGCGGGACAGGGATCTACGAGCAGTACTTC CAWSGTGIYEQYF TRBV30 few TRBJ2-7 TRBD1
TGTGCCAGCAGTGTAAAAACGGGCACCGGGGAGCTGTTTTTT CASSVKTGTGELFF TRBV9 NA TRBJ2-2 NA
TGCGCCAGCAGCCAAGATTCTGGGGCGACAACCCCCTTCTATGGCTACACCTTC CASSQDSGATTPFYGYTF TRBV4-1 few TRBJ1-2 NA
TGTGCCATCAGTGTTGCTGGCGGGGGCGATACGCAGTATTTT CAISVAGGGDTQYF TRBV10-3 NA TRBJ2-3 NA
TGCAGTGCAAAGACGGCAACTAATGAAAAACTGTTTTTT CSAKTATNEKLFF TRBV20-1 NA TRBJ1-4 NA
TGTGCCAGTATTGGGACGTCAATCTCCTACGAGCAGTACTTC CASIGTSISYEQYF TRBV2 NA TRBJ2-7 NA
TGTGCCTGCTCCAGTTCAAAGGGGTATAACCAAGAGACCCAGTACTTC CACSSSKGYNQETQYF TRBV6-2/TRBV6-3 few TRBJ2-5 NA